A selection of T cell receptor beta chains follows, all from one sample in a study of vaccination and CD4 T cells after COVID-19. What these receptors recognize is not known. TCRdb used MiXCR to reprocess the PCR reads, holding one entry per CDR3 protein. This sample has 17,000 or so distinct CDR3 sequences, with roughly 43% found just once. The sequenced sample was CD4+ T cells from blood, cultured in vitro, obtained after SARS-CoV-2 vaccination. Receptor source: a human donor who had recovered from COVID-19. CDR3s include the opening cysteine and the closing phenylalanine or tryptophan. The order of the fields is CDR3 length, clone size, J gene, V gene, D gene, CDR3 protein, CDR3 DNA. D genes are given only for firm matches. Expanded clones get a size class; other rows say once, few or many, or leave the size out.

14 few TRBJ1-6 TRBV20-1 TRBD1 CSASHRDRNSPLHF TGCAGTGCAAGCCACCGGGACAGAAATTCACCCCTCCACTTT
16 - TRBJ2-1 TRBV19 TRBD1 CASSHRGSSSYNEQFF TGTGCCAGTAGTCACAGGGGGTCCAGCTCCTACAATGAGCAGTTCTTC
13 - TRBJ2-7 TRBV7-2 - CASSSQLGSEQYF TGTGCCAGCAGCTCCCAGCTGGGGTCCGAGCAGTACTTC
15 - TRBJ2-7 TRBV18 - CASSQRGGQEYEQYF TGTGCCAGCTCACAGAGGGGGGGACAGGAGTACGAGCAGTACTTC
14 - TRBJ2-5 TRBV5-1 - CASSLVLLQETQYF TGCGCCAGCAGCTTGGTTTTGCTACAAGAGACCCAGTACTTC
16 - TRBJ2-1 TRBV7-9 TRBD2 CASSPPGAGDHNEQFF TGTGCCAGCAGCCCCCCCGGGGCGGGGGACCACAATGAGCAGTTCTTC
14 - TRBJ2-1 TRBV20-1 - CSASIRFSYNEQFF TGCAGTGCTAGTATTAGGTTCTCCTACAATGAGCAGTTCTTC
13 few TRBJ2-3 TRBV27 - CASRTLLTDTQYF TGTGCCAGCAGGACCCTTTTGACAGATACGCAGTATTTT
13 - TRBJ2-5 TRBV24-1 - CATSEGSRETQYF TGTGCCACCAGTGAGGGGAGTCGGGAGACCCAGTACTTC
14 few TRBJ2-1 TRBV27 TRBD2 CASRAGTIHNEQFF TGTGCCAGCAGGGCCGGGACTATCCATAATGAGCAGTTCTTC
15 once TRBJ2-1 TRBV20-1 - CSARDIQRLANEQFF TGCAGTGCTAGAGATATCCAGCGCCTAGCGAATGAGCAGTTCTTC
15 few TRBJ1-5 TRBV6-1 TRBD1 CASSEGETGFQPQHF TGTGCCAGCAGTGAAGGTGAGACAGGGTTCCAGCCCCAGCATTTT
15 few TRBJ2-3 TRBV20-1 - CSARAATGRSDTQYF TGCAGTGCTAGAGCGGCCACGGGGAGGTCAGATACGCAGTATTTT
15 - TRBJ2-5 TRBV5-1 - CASSLGGAGQETQYF TGCGCCAGCAGCTTGGGGGGGGCGGGTCAAGAGACCCAGTACTTC
17 - TRBJ1-5 TRBV19 - CASRETVAGYSNQPQHF TGTGCCAGTAGGGAGACGGTTGCGGGATATAGCAATCAGCCCCAGCATTTT
18 - TRBJ2-1 TRBV6-5 - CASSYSVVGRDANNEQFF TGTGCCAGCAGTTACAGTGTGGTTGGGCGGGATGCAAACAATGAGCAGTTCTTC
16 few TRBJ1-1 TRBV6-5 - CASSYSFVVSNTEAFF TGTGCCAGCAGTTACTCGTTCGTGGTTTCGAACACTGAAGCTTTCTTT
13 few TRBJ1-1 TRBV6-1 TRBD1 CASSELRQGAAFF TGTGCCAGCAGTGAATTGAGACAGGGGGCGGCTTTCTTT
13 - TRBJ1-3 TRBV30 - CAWSQSPGNTIYF TGTGCCTGGAGTCAGAGTCCTGGAAACACCATATATTTT
14 few TRBJ1-5 TRBV12-3/TRBV12-4 - CASSGLSSNQPQHF TGTGCCAGCAGTGGACTATCTAGCAATCAGCCCCAGCATTTT
15 - TRBJ1-2 TRBV9 - CASQRLIGAAYGYTF TGTGCCAGCCAGCGCCTGATCGGGGCAGCTTATGGCTACACCTTC
13 - TRBJ2-7 TRBV10-2 - CASSSQARGEQYF TGCGCCAGCAGTTCCCAGGCCCGTGGGGAGCAGTACTTC
13 - TRBJ2-5 TRBV20-1 - CSARQKKGETQYF TGCAGTGCTAGACAGAAAAAGGGGGAGACCCAGTACTTC
16 - TRBJ2-7 TRBV2 TRBD2 CASIPQTSGLTYEQYF TGTGCCAGCATCCCTCAGACTAGCGGGTTAACCTACGAGCAGTACTTC
12 - TRBJ2-5 TRBV20-1 - CSARQYQETQYF TGCAGTGCTAGACAGTACCAAGAGACCCAGTACTTC
17 few TRBJ2-5 TRBV20-1 TRBD2 CSARDPSGRPLQETQYF TGCAGTGCTAGAGATCCTAGCGGGAGACCCCTACAAGAGACCCAGTACTTC
15 few TRBJ2-1 TRBV10-3 TRBD2 CAIRRSSGSPDEQFF TGTGCCATCAGGCGGTCTAGCGGGAGCCCCGATGAGCAGTTCTTC
15 - TRBJ2-6 TRBV20-1 - CSAGVLGAGANALTF TGCAGTGCTGGGGTTTTGGGGGCTGGGGCCAACGCCCTGACTTTC
14 few TRBJ2-2 TRBV20-1 - CSARDGKVGGELFF TGCAGTGCTAGAGACGGGAAGGTCGGCGGGGAGCTGTTTTTT
20 - TRBJ2-7 TRBV20-1 TRBD2 CSARTPPGLAGPYSSYEQYF TGCAGTGCTAGAACGCCCCCCGGACTAGCGGGACCCTACAGCTCCTACGAGCAGTACTTC
17 - TRBJ1-5 TRBV12-3/TRBV12-4 TRBD1 CASRPNTGTGVNQPQHF TGTGCCAGCAGACCTAACACCGGGACAGGGGTCAATCAGCCCCAGCATTTT
15 - TRBJ2-3 TRBV19 - CASSLGSTSTDTQYF TGTGCCAGTAGTCTTGGTTCCACTAGCACAGATACGCAGTATTTT
12 - TRBJ1-1 TRBV7-3 - CASSFPGGEAFF TGTGCCAGCAGCTTCCCGGGGGGTGAAGCTTTCTTT
15 few TRBJ2-3 TRBV6-2/TRBV6-3 - CASSRREERADTQYF TGTGCCAGCAGTAGGAGAGAAGAACGCGCAGATACGCAGTATTTT
15 - TRBJ1-5 TRBV24-1 - CATSDSGTSGQPQHF TGTGCCACCAGTGATTCCGGGACCTCAGGTCAGCCCCAGCATTTT